This T cell receptor beta chain is drawn from a study of T cell responses to AZD1222 COVID-19 vaccine. Measured with immunoSEQ multiplex PCR; TCRdb has only the in-frame clones, and not every one. In the table there are about 70,000 clones, approximately 81% of which are singletons. The CDR3 length is 13 residues. The V gene lost 4 bases and the J gene lost 5 bases, with 11 bases spanning the gap. CDR1 and CDR2 (germline): LNHNV, YYDKDF (reference sequence). The receptor was isolated from an adult in good health. The sequences come from peripheral blood, collected on day 0 of AZD1222 vaccination. The V call is TRBV15, the J call TRBJ1-1, with TRBD1 as a possible D gene (6 bases). The CDR3 spells CATSTLGGTEAFF. Written as DNA, the CDR3 is TGTGCCACCAGCACTTTAGGGGGGACTGAAGCTTTCTTT.